This T cell receptor beta chain was captured in a study of T cells of healthy individuals. This clonotype was found a few times. Germline CDR1 MNHNS, CDR2 SASEGT. V shed 1 base, J shed 4 bases, and the junction held 4 bases outside the gene matches. The CDR3 is 16 amino acids. MiXCR, applied by TCRdb to the 5' RACE reads, yields one record per CDR3 protein. This table holds approximately 89,000 distinct CDR3 sequences, roughly 5% found once. The genes are TRBV6-1 and TRBJ2-7; 13 bases align to TRBD2. The sequence was obtained from a female donor in good health. The CDR3 DNA is TGTGCCAGCAGTGAAGGTGGACTAGCGGGAGTGTACGAGCAGTACTTC. This translates into CASSEGGLAGVYEQYF.